This paragraph reports one TCR beta chain. Its target is unknown. Both 60 Vbeta primers and 13 Jbeta primers went into the PCR. The assay was immunoSEQ multiplex PCR, and TCRdb's table has in-frame clones only and misses some. The sample shows 150,000 to 200,000 clones, 60% to 85% of them seen only once. These data are taken from a study of cytomegalovirus exposure and HLA in healthy donors. There are 15 residues in the CDR3. Germline V gives CDR1 MGHDK, CDR2 SYGVNS. The V gene lost 2 bases and the J gene lost 0 bases, with 5 bases spanning the gap. Study conclusions and caveats: A prior analysis recorded that most TCR beta V segments were productive about 87% or about 30% of the time. Association of under 20,000 TCR beta sequences with HLA alleles was found at 0.05 false discovery rate in a later analysis. Evidence from a later analysis indicated that most CMV-associated TCR beta chains looked HLA-restricted. For TCR beta chains, V- and J-gene trimming was later linked to a missense DCLRE1C variant.

The TCR sequence derives from a woman aged 45-59 years in good health and CMV-seropositive. Sample: PBMCs. This sequence joins TRBV25-1 and TRBJ1-6; D remains unclear. This chain's CDR3 is CASSEASSYNSPLHF. The CDR3 DNA sequence: TGTGCCAGCAGTGAAGCGAGCTCCTATAATTCACCCCTCCACTTT.